Listed below are T cell receptor beta chains from one sample, sequenced in a study of blood T cells in healthy people across ages. TCRdb recomputed calls from the 5' RACE reads with MiXCR, one row per CDR3 protein. The table records 650,000 to 1,000,000 distinct CDR3 sequences, around 36% of them present only once. Material: blood. These receptors were taken from a man aged 18 to 29 in good health. Both conserved end residues are part of each CDR3. A D gene is named only where the DNA matches it firmly.

d_call j_call v_call cdr3_aa
TRBD1 TRBJ1-1 TRBV12-3/TRBV12-4 CASSSSGTVGTEAFF
TRBD1 NA TRBV18 CASSPSGLGTGAYNEQYF
NA TRBJ1-1 TRBV29-1 CGVAGQPNTEAFF
TRBD1 TRBJ1-2 TRBV10-3 CAISGTGNGHTF
NA TRBJ1-2 TRBV20-1 CSAKSFRDGYTF
TRBD1 TRBJ1-2 TRBV5-5 CASSPRDRDGYGYTF
NA TRBJ2-5 TRBV25-1 CASSESAPKGTQYF
NA TRBJ1-1 TRBV10-3 CAISEFRGDTEAFF
TRBD1 TRBJ2-1 TRBV7-3 CASSWDRASYNEQFF
TRBD1 TRBJ1-1 TRBV7-2 CASSLDRGYAFF
NA TRBJ2-5 TRBV4-1 CASGQELGLETQYF
TRBD1 TRBJ1-1 TRBV12-3/TRBV12-4 CASSSGTGSKAFF
NA TRBJ1-2 TRBV4-3 CASSQGRSGTANYGYTF
NA TRBJ1-5 TRBV5-6 CASSSSGAQNNQPQHF
TRBD1 TRBJ1-1 TRBV12-3/TRBV12-4 CASSPITGGNTEAFF
NA TRBJ2-7 TRBV6-2/TRBV6-3 CASSYPTHNEQYF
NA TRBJ1-2 TRBV12-3/TRBV12-4 CASSFSRDSPTPNYGYTF